These 23 T cell receptor beta chains were sequenced from one sample in a study of brain T cells in children with intractable seizures. Generated by immunoSEQ multiplex PCR, the TCRdb table keeps only in-frame clones and is missing some. The table has under 150,000 clones, roughly 94% seen once. The specimen comprised peripheral blood, sampled at surgery. Receptors originate from a boy under two years old with hemimegalencephaly and intractable seizures.

V usage is TRBV5-1 and J usage is TRBJ1-2; no definite D call. This CDR3 spans 14 amino acids. With 5 bases removed from V and 7 bases from J, the gap between germline ends came to 18 bases. Germline assignment: CDR1 SGHRS and CDR2 YFSETQ. The DNA for the CDR3 is TGCGCCAGCAGGGTCTCAGGCCGTTTGGGTGGCTACACCTTC. This gives the protein CASRVSGRLGGYTF.

The chain uses TRBV28 and TRBJ1-5, with TRBD1 matching 8 bases. Germline V gene data show CDR1 as MDHEN and CDR2 as SYDVKM. CDR3 length: 16 amino acids. V trimming: 6 bases; J trimming: 6 bases; junction bases outside the gene matches: 13. This chain's CDR3 is CASSPNPGQGGQPQHF. The CDR3 region has the DNA TGTGCCAGCAGCCCTAACCCCGGACAGGGAGGTCAGCCCCAGCATTTT.

The chain combines TRBV12-5 with TRBJ1-3; 7 positions match TRBD1. This CDR3 has 13 residues. Germline V gives CDR1 LGHNT, CDR2 FRNRAP. V was pared by 0 bases and J by 12 bases, with 5 bases of the junction left unmatched. CDR3 amino acids: CASGLVRQGGIYF. The CDR3 bases are TGTGCTAGTGGTTTGGTACGGCAGGGGGGCATATATTTT.

The V gene is TRBV19, the J gene TRBJ2-1, with a weak D call TRBD1 (5 bases). V was shortened by 4 bases and J by 15 bases, with 16 bases between the two germline ends. The CDR3 has 12 residues. Germline values: CDR1 LNHDA, CDR2 SQIVND (reference sequence). DNA of the CDR3: TGTGCCAGTAGTACCAGGGCCCAATCCCGGTTCTTC. It specifies CASSTRAQSRFF.

This clone has just one count. The rearrangement uses TRBV6-5 and TRBJ2-7; D is perhaps TRBD1 (6 bases). V shed 8 bases and J shed 2 bases, with 7 bases lying between them. CDR1 MNHEY and CDR2 SVGAGI come from the germline V gene. This CDR3 comprises 11 residues. Written as DNA, the CDR3 is TGTGCCAGCCGGACAGCCTACGAGCAGTACTTC. Amino acid sequence: CASRTAYEQYF.

The chain carries TRBV28 and TRBJ2-1; no definite D call. This CDR3 has 13 amino acids. V was shortened by 11 bases and J by 7 bases, with 18 bases between the two germline ends. CDR1 MDHEN and CDR2 SYDVKM come from the germline V gene. CDR3: CASASPLLNEQFF. The CDR3 bases are TGTGCCTCAGCGTCGCCCTTATTAAATGAGCAGTTCTTC.

V and J are TRBV27 and TRBJ2-7; 7 bases map to TRBD2. Germline values: CDR1 MNHEY, CDR2 SMNVEV (reference sequence). The CDR3 spans 15 residues. V shed 6 bases and J 3 bases; nucleotides not matched to a gene: 11. This chain's CDR3 is CASSLSSGGLYEQYF. In nucleotides, the CDR3 is TGTGCCAGCAGCCTTTCTAGCGGAGGCCTCTACGAGCAGTACTTC.

The chain joins TRBV2 to TRBJ1-4; D is unresolved. The germline V gene encodes CDR1 SNHLY and CDR2 FYNNEI. V dropped 3 bases and J dropped 12 bases, with 17 bases sitting between them. There are 14 residues in the CDR3. The CDR3 here is CASSDAGPGRELFF. The CDR3, as DNA: TGTGCCAGCAGTGATGCAGGCCCAGGCCGGGAACTGTTTTTT. Drawing the rest from reference TRBV2 and TRBJ1-4, the complete variable domain is EPEVTQTPSHQVTQMGQEVILRCVPISNHLYFYWYRQILGQKVEFLVSFYNNEISEKSEIFDDQFSVERPDGSNFTLKIRSTKLEDSAMYFCASSDAGPGRELFFGSGTQLSVL.

The chain recombines TRBV27 with TRBJ1-1, with D maybe TRBD1 (5 bases). With 8 bases removed from V and 3 bases from J, the gap between germline ends came to 19 bases. The CDR3 contains 15 residues. Germline V CDR1 and CDR2: MNHEY, SMNVEV (reference sequence). DNA of the CDR3: TGTGCCAGCCGATTGGAGGGGCAGGTGGACACTGAAGCTTTCTTT. Protein: CASRLEGQVDTEAFF.

The chain employs TRBV19 and TRBJ2-2, with D unresolved. The length of the CDR3 is 12 residues. Germline-derived CDR1 and CDR2 are LNHDA and SQIVND (reference sequence). The V end lost 0 bases, the J end lost 5 bases, and 1 base lay between the germline ends. The CDR3 coding sequence is TGTGCCAGTAGTATAGAGACCGGGGAGCTGTTTTTT. This sequence encodes CASSIETGELFF.

V and J are TRBV19 and TRBJ2-1; TRBD1 or TRBD2 may be the D gene (5 bases each). V was pared by 2 bases and J by 3 bases, with 11 bases between. Germline assignment: CDR1 LNHDA and CDR2 SQIVND (reference sequence). There are 15 residues in the CDR3. CDR3 nucleotide sequence: TGTGCCAGTAGTATAAGGGACCAGAACTACAATGAGCAGTTCTTC. Residues: CASSIRDQNYNEQFF.

This clone was recorded at least ten times. The chain is built from TRBV18 and TRBJ2-1, with D maybe TRBD1 (6 bases). CDR1 and CDR2 (germline): KGHSH, LQKENI. CDR3 length: 12 amino acids. Trimming took 1 base from V and 8 from J, leaving 6 bases between them. CDR3 in DNA: TGTGCCAGCTCACCACAGGGGGATGAGCAGTTCTTC. As protein: CASSPQGDEQFF.

With respect to this clone: Other DNA sequences of this sample code for an identical CDR3. This chain uses TRBV20-1 with TRBJ2-7; no firm D call. V was shortened by 3 bases and J by 4 bases, with 7 bases between the two germline ends. CDR3 length: 11 residues. CDR1 is DFQATT and CDR2 is SNEGSKA in the germline V gene (reference sequence). The CDR3 reads CSASHGYEQYF. The CDR3 bases are TGCAGTGCTAGTCATGGATACGAGCAGTACTTC.

In its sample, this clone was seen once. V usage is TRBV7-3 and J usage is TRBJ2-3; possible D gene TRBD2, 5 bases. The germline V gene encodes CDR1 SGHTA and CDR2 FQGTGA. There are 14 residues in the CDR3. Trimming took 4 bases from V and 3 from J, leaving 11 bases between them. The CDR3 DNA sequence: TGTGCCAGCAGCTCAAGCCGGGGAACAGATACGCAGTATTTT. Amino acid sequence: CASSSSRGTDTQYF.

The genes are TRBV19 and TRBJ2-1, with TRBD2 matching 10 bases. V was clipped by 4 bases and J by 7 bases; unmatched bases: 7. From germline, CDR1 is LNHDA and CDR2 SQIVND (reference sequence). The CDR3 consists of 15 residues. CDR3 sequence: CASSKLAGKENEQFF. The CDR3 region has the DNA TGTGCCAGTAGTAAACTAGCGGGAAAGGAGAATGAGCAGTTCTTC.

This sequence joins TRBV3-1 (or the pseudogene TRBV3-2) and TRBJ2-3; 10 positions match TRBD2. The CDR3 is 15 amino acids. Trimming at V came to 3 bases and at J to 4 bases, leaving 4 bases not matched to a gene. CDR1 is LGHDT and CDR2 is YNNKEL in the germline V gene (reference sequence). The CDR3 DNA follows: TGTGCCAGCAGCCAGGCTAGCGGGAGTCCAGATACGCAGTATTTT. Its translation: CASSQASGSPDTQYF.

The chain combines TRBV11-2 with TRBJ2-5; no firm D call. With 3 bases removed from V and 2 bases from J, the gap between germline ends came to 7 bases. CDR1 and CDR2 from the germline V gene are SGHAT and FQNNGV. The CDR3 runs to 13 residues. The chain's CDR3 is CASSFGVQETQYF. Here the CDR3 DNA reads TGTGCCAGCAGCTTTGGCGTTCAAGAGACCCAGTACTTC.

The rearrangement links TRBV29-1 to TRBJ1-2; D is uncertain. Germline-derived CDR1 and CDR2 are SQVTM and ANQGSEA. The CDR3 is 14 amino acids. Trimming left V 3 bases short and J 8 bases short, with 19 bases between. CDR3 amino acids: CSVDQADRYVGYTF. The CDR3 DNA reads as TGCAGCGTTGACCAGGCGGACCGCTATGTGGGCTACACCTTC.

This clone appeared once. V and J are TRBV4-3 and TRBJ1-2; tentatively, D is TRBD1 (6 bases). This CDR3 comprises 14 residues. Germline V gene lookup returns CDR1 LGHNA and CDR2 YSLEER. V lost 4 bases, J lost 4 bases, and 13 bases lay in between. DNA of the CDR3: TGCGCCAGCAGCCGACAGACAGGCTCCTATGGCTACACCTTC. Translation: CASSRQTGSYGYTF.

The chain recombines TRBV27 with TRBJ2-7, with 10 positions matching TRBD1. The CDR3 spans 16 residues. From germline, CDR1 is MNHEY and CDR2 SMNVEV (reference sequence). V was clipped by 2 bases and J by 3 bases; unmatched bases: 7. The CDR3, as DNA: TGTGCCAGCAGTTTAAGCCCCCGGGACAGGGGCTACGAGCAGTACTTC. As protein: CASSLSPRDRGYEQYF.

This chain joins TRBV5-6 and TRBJ2-7, with TRBD2 as a possible D gene (6 bases). CDR3 length equals 16 residues. CDR1 is SGHDT and CDR2 is YYEEEE in the germline V gene. V was clipped by 4 bases and J by 2 bases, with 19 bases between them. The CDR3: CASSARTMGRTYEQYF. CDR3 nucleotides: TGTGCCAGCAGCGCCCGGACTATGGGGCGGACCTACGAGCAGTACTTC.

The chain recombines TRBV6-5 with TRBJ2-7; either TRBD1 or TRBD2 may supply D (7 bases each). Germline CDR1 reads MNHEY; CDR2 reads SVGAGI. The CDR3 runs 15 residues. With 5 bases removed from V and 7 bases from J, the gap between germline ends came to 21 bases. This CDR3 is CASSLLRAQGGEQYF. The CDR3 DNA sequence: TGTGCCAGCAGTCTCCTCCGGGCCCAGGGGGGGGAGCAGTACTTC.

The gene calls are TRBV19 and TRBJ2-1; possibly TRBD1 for D (8 bases). The germline V and J ends were trimmed by 6 bases and 10 bases, with 34 bases remaining between them. The CDR3 consists of 19 residues. Germline CDR1 reads LNHDA; CDR2 reads SQIVND (reference sequence). The CDR3 bases are TGTGCCAGTAGCCAAAACCCCCAAGAAACAGGGGGGGGTGGGTTGGAGCAGTTCTTC. This gives the protein CASSQNPQETGGGGLEQFF.